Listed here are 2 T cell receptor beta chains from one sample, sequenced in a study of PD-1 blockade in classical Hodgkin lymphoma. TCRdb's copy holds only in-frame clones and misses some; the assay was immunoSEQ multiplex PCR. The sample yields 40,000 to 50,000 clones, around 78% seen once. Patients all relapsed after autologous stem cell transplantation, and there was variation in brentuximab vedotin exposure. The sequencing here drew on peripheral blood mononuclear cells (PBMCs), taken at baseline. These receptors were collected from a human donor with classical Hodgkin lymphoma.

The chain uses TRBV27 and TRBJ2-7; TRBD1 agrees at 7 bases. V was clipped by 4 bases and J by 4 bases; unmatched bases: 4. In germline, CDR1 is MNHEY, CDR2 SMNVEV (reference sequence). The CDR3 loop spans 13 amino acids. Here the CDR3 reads CASSWGQRYEQYF. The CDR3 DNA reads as TGTGCCAGCAGTTGGGGACAGCGATACGAGCAGTACTTC.

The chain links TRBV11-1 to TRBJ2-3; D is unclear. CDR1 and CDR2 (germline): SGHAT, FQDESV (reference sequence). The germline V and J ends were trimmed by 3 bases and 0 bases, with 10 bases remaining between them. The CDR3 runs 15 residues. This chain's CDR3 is CASSFGSLSTDTQYF. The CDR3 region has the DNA TGTGCCAGCAGCTTCGGTAGCCTAAGCACAGATACGCAGTATTTT.